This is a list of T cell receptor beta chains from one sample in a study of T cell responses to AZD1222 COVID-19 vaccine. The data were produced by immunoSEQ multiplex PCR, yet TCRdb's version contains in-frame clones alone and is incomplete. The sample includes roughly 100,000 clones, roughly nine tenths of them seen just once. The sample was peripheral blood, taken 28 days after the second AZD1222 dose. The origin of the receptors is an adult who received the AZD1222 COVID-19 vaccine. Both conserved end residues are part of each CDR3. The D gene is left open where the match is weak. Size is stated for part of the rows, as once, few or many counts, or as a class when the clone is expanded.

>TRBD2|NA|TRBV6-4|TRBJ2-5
TGTGCCAGCAGTGATCAGAGACTAGCGGGAGGGACGTGGACCCAGTACTTC
CASSDQRLAGGTWTQYF
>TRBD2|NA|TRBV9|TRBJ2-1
TGTGCCAGCAGCCCCAGGTGGAATAGCGGGAGCAATGAGCAGTTCTTC
CASSPRWNSGSNEQFF
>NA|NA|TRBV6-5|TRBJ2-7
TGTGCCAGCAGTCAATACAGTTCTTACGAGCAGTACTTC
CASSQYSSYEQYF
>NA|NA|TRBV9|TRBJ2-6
TGTGCCAGCATTCGAGTGTACAGTCGGGCCAACGTCCTGACTTTC
CASIRVYSRANVLTF
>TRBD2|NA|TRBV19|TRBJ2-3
TGTGCCAGTAGTATCCCGGGGCTAGCGGGAGGAGCAGATACGCAGTATTTT
CASSIPGLAGGADTQYF
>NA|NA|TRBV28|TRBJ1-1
TGTGCCAGCAGGGTTCAAGACACTGAAGCTTTCTTT
CASRVQDTEAFF
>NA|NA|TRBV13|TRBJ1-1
TGTGCCAGCAGCTTAGGGGGGATTGAAGCTTTCTTT
CASSLGGIEAFF
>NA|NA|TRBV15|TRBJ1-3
TGTGCCACCAGCGACTCGACAGTACTTGGAAACACCATATATTTT
CATSDSTVLGNTIYF
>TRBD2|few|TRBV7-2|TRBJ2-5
TGTGCCAGCAGCACGAGGACTAGCGGGAGTGTACAAGAGACCCAGTACTTC
CASSTRTSGSVQETQYF
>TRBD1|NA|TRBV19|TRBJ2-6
TGTGCCACCGCGGACAGGGGTGGTTCTGGGGCCAACGTCCTGACTTTC
CATADRGGSGANVLTF
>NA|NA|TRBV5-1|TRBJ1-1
TGCGCCAGCAGCTTGACTCCCCTTAACACTGAAGCTTTCTTT
CASSLTPLNTEAFF
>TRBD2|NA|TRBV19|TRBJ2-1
TGTGCCAGTAGTGGCGGGAGCGCCTTGGTTGAGCAGTTCTTC
CASSGGSALVEQFF
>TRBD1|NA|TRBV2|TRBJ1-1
TGTGCCAGCAGTGCGGGACAGTGGGACACTGAAGCTTTCTTT
CASSAGQWDTEAFF
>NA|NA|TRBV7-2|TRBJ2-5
TGTGCCAGCAGCCCCCTTTCGAGGGAGACCCAGTACTTC
CASSPLSRETQYF
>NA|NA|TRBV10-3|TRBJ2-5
TGTGCCATCAGTAGAGAGAAGGGTCGAGAGACCCAGTACTTC
CAISREKGRETQYF
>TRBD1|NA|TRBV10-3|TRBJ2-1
TGTGCCATCAGGGGACAGGGGGAAGGCAATGAGCAGTTCTTC
CAIRGQGEGNEQFF
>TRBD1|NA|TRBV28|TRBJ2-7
TGTGCCAGCCCCCCTTTGGGACAGGATCAAAACTACGAGCAGTACTTC
CASPPLGQDQNYEQYF
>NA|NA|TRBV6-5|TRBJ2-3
TGTGCCAGCAGTTACTGGGGGGCAGCCAGCACAGATACGCAGTATTTT
CASSYWGAASTDTQYF
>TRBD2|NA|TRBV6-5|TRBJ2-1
TGTGCCAGCCGGCGACTAGCGGACAATGAGCAGTTCTTC
CASRRLADNEQFF
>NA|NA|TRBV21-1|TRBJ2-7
TGTGCCAGCAGCAAGCGGACTGGGATCTACGAGCAGTACTTC
CASSKRTGIYEQYF
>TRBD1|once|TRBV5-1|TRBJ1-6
TGCGCCAGCAGCTCCGGGACAGACAATTCACCCCTCCACTTT
CASSSGTDNSPLHF
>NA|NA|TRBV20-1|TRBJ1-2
TGCAGTTCAGGGGACTATGGCTACACCTTC
CSSGDYGYTF
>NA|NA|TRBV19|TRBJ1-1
TGTGCCAGTCGACGCGGGGGGCAGAGCACTGAAGCTTTCTTT
CASRRGGQSTEAFF
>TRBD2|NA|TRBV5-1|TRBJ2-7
TGCGCCAGCAGCATAAGCGGGAGCTCCTACGAGCAGTACTTC
CASSISGSSYEQYF
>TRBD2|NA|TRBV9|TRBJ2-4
TGTGCCAGCAGTGAACTAGCGGGAGGGGACAAAAACATTCAGTACTTC
CASSELAGGDKNIQYF
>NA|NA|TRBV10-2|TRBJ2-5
TGCGCCAGCAGTGAGTCGAAGCGGGTCGGGGAGACCCAGTACTTC
CASSESKRVGETQYF
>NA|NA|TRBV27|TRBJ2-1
TGTGCCAGCAGAGGAGTCGGTTACAATGAGCAGTTCTTC
CASRGVGYNEQFF
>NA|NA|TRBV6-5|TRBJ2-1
TGTGCCAGCTTACAGTACAATGAGCAGTTCTTC
CASLQYNEQFF
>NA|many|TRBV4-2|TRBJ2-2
TGTGCCAGCAGCCAAGATTTTTTGACTGGACAAAACACCGGGGAGCTGTTTTTT
CASSQDFLTGQNTGELFF
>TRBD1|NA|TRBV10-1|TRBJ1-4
TGCGCCAGCAGGACCACCGGGACAGGGGGGTTGGATGAAAAACTGTTTTTT
CASRTTGTGGLDEKLFF
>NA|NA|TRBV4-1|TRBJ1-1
TGCGCCAGCAGCCAAGATGAGGCGCGGACTGAAGCTTTCTTT
CASSQDEARTEAFF
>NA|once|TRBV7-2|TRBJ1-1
TGTGCCAGCAGCGTCCGGGCCCTCCAAGGGAAAGCTTTCTTT
CASSVRALQGKAFF
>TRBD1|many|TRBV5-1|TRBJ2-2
TGCGCCAGCAGTCCGGACAGGGTGGCCGGGGAGCTGTTTTTT
CASSPDRVAGELFF
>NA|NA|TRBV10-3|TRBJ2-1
TGTGCCACACGCCCCATGAGCGCCCTCAACAATGAGCAGTTCTTC
CATRPMSALNNEQFF
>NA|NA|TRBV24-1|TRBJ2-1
TGTGCCACCAGTCATGGGGGAGTGGTCGGTGAGCAGTTCTTC
CATSHGGVVGEQFF
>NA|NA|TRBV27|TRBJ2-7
TGTGCCAGCAGTCCGTTAACTAGCTTGGAAGAGCAGTACTTC
CASSPLTSLEEQYF
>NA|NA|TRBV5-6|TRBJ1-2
TGTGCCAGCAGATTGGGAGGCAGAGGCTATGGCTACACCTTC
CASRLGGRGYGYTF
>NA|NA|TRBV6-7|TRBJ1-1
TGTGCCAGCAGTTACTCAGCGCGGGGTTTGGCTGGTGAAGCTTTCTTT
CASSYSARGLAGEAFF
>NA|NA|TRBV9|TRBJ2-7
TGTGCCAGCAGCGTAGAAGATAGGGTGGACTACGAGCAGTACTTC
CASSVEDRVDYEQYF
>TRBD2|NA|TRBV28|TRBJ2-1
TGTGCCAGCAGCCCCACTAGCGGGAGGCTCTACAATGAGCAGTTCTTC
CASSPTSGRLYNEQFF
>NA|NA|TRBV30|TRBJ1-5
TGTGCCTGGAACGAAGGGGTTTCTCAGCCCCAGCATTTT
CAWNEGVSQPQHF
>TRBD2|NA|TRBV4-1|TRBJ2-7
TGCGCCAGCAGCCAAGTAACTAGCGGATACTACGAGCAGTACTTC
CASSQVTSGYYEQYF
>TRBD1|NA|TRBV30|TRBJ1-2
TGTGCCTGGCTTATCCCGACAGGGGGAAGGTATGGCTACACCTTC
CAWLIPTGGRYGYTF
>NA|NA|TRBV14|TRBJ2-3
TGTGCCAGCAGCCACCTAGTAGGGAAAAGCACAGATACGCAGTATTTT
CASSHLVGKSTDTQYF
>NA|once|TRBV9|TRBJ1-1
TGTGCCAGCAGCGTAGAACAGCAATTGAACACTGAAGCTTTCTTT
CASSVEQQLNTEAFF
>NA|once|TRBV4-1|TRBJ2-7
TGCGCCAGCAGCCAAGAAAGTTACGAGCAGTACTTC
CASSQESYEQYF
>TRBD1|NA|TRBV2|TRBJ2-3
TGTGCCAGCCGGGACAGGGGGCTTCCAGATACGCAGTATTTT
CASRDRGLPDTQYF
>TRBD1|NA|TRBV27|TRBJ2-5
TGTGCCAGCAGGCGAACCGGGACAGTACCTCAAGAGACCCAGTACTTC
CASRRTGTVPQETQYF
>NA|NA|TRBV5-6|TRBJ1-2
TGTGCCAGCAGCTTGACAGCCTCCTATGGCTACACCTTC
CASSLTASYGYTF
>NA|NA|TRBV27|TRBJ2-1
TGTGCCAGCAGTTACCGGGGAGCCTACAATGAGCAGTTCTTC
CASSYRGAYNEQFF
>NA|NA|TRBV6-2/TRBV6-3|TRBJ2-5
TGTGCCAGCAGTTCCTTGGGGGGTATCGAGACCCAGTACTTC
CASSSLGGIETQYF
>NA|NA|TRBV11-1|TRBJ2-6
TGTGCCAGCAGCTTTCTGACAGCCTTTGGGGCCAACGTCCTGACTTTC
CASSFLTAFGANVLTF